This is a list of T cell receptor beta chains from one sample in a study of blood T cell repertoires in COVID-19. TCRdb's table, derived via immunoSEQ multiplex PCR, lists solely in-frame clones and lacks some. This table holds approximately 390,000 clones, 80% to 90% found once. The specimen sequenced was peripheral blood. Source of these receptors: a woman aged 55-70 years with COVID-19, enrolled during active disease. Each CDR3 is given with its conserved first and last residue. The D gene is left open where the match is weak. Clone sizes are given selectively: once, few, many, or a class where the clone is expanded.

CDR3 protein	CDR3 DNA	CDR3 length	J gene	V gene	D gene	clone size
CASRSTGAYNEQFF	TGTGCCAGCAGAAGTACGGGAGCCTACAATGAGCAGTTCTTC	14	TRBJ2-1	TRBV14	NA	NA
CASSYSANGRGGGYTF	TGTGCCAGCAGTTACTCAGCCAATGGCCGGGGGGGTGGCTACACCTTC	16	TRBJ1-2	TRBV6-5	NA	NA
CASSGRDRGLRVNTEAFF	TGTGCCAGCAGTGGCCGGGACAGGGGGCTTAGGGTGAACACTGAAGCTTTCTTT	18	TRBJ1-1	TRBV6-1	TRBD1	once
CASSSTGTSGGSYYEQYF	TGTGCCAGCAGTTCCACCGGGACTAGCGGGGGGTCCTACTACGAGCAGTACTTC	18	TRBJ2-7	TRBV28	TRBD2	NA
CASSLLAGALYNEQFF	TGCGCCAGCAGCTTGCTAGCGGGGGCCCTGTACAATGAGCAGTTCTTC	16	TRBJ2-1	TRBV5-1	TRBD2	once
CASSLVSDRRDSPLHF	TGTGCCAGCAGCCTCGTCTCCGACAGGCGGGATTCACCCCTCCACTTT	16	TRBJ1-6	TRBV5-4	NA	NA
CASSLYRDTEAFF	TGTGCCAGCAGCTTATACCGGGACACTGAAGCTTTCTTT	13	TRBJ1-1	TRBV11-3	NA	NA
CASSTAGTGAYGYTF	TGTGCCAGCAGTACCGCCGGGACAGGGGCCTATGGCTACACCTTC	15	TRBJ1-2	TRBV6-2/TRBV6-3	TRBD1	NA
CASSLASIGGAGTDTQYF	TGCGCCAGCAGCTTGGCCAGTATAGGAGGGGCAGGCACAGATACGCAGTATTTT	18	TRBJ2-3	TRBV5-1	NA	once
CASSLGSGMNTEAFF	TGCGCCAGCAGCTTGGGTTCAGGGATGAACACTGAAGCTTTCTTT	15	TRBJ1-1	TRBV5-1	NA	NA
CASTSGTSGYEQYF	TGTGCCAGCACCTCCGGGACTAGCGGCTACGAGCAGTACTTC	14	TRBJ2-7	TRBV27	TRBD2	NA
CASSYSTGDGNTIYF	TGTGCCAGCAGTTACTCCACAGGGGACGGAAACACCATATATTTT	15	TRBJ1-3	TRBV6-2/TRBV6-3	TRBD1	NA
CASSLVAGAGSYNEQFF	TGTGCCAGCAGCTTAGTTGCAGGGGCCGGGTCCTACAATGAGCAGTTCTTC	17	TRBJ2-1	TRBV11-3	NA	NA
CASSPTPGQGGSFF	TGTGCCAGCAGCCCAACCCCGGGACAGGGTGGATCTTTCTTT	14	TRBJ1-1	TRBV7-3	TRBD1	few
CASMTGGEGNQPQHF	TGTGCCAGCATGACAGGGGGCGAGGGCAATCAGCCCCAGCATTTT	15	TRBJ1-5	TRBV28	TRBD1	once
CASSQVQGGYGYTF	TGTGCCAGCAGCCAAGTACAGGGTGGCTATGGCTACACCTTC	14	TRBJ1-2	TRBV3-1/TRBV3-2	NA	NA
CAWSVFGRSSYNSPLHF	TGTGCCTGGAGTGTTTTCGGGAGGAGCTCCTATAATTCACCCCTCCACTTT	17	TRBJ1-6	TRBV30	NA	NA
CAWSVWTSNEKLFF	TGTGCCTGGAGTGTTTGGACATCTAATGAAAAACTGTTTTTT	14	TRBJ1-4	TRBV30	NA	NA
CASSLESGTGFGYTF	TGTGCCAGCAGCTTAGAATCCGGGACAGGCTTTGGCTACACCTTC	15	TRBJ1-2	TRBV7-9	TRBD1	many
CASSAGTGELFF	TGTGCCAGCAGCGCAGGGACCGGGGAGCTGTTTTTT	12	TRBJ2-2	TRBV9	NA	NA
CASSHGQGATNEKLFF	TGTGCCAGCAGCCACGGACAGGGGGCAACTAATGAAAAACTGTTTTTT	16	TRBJ1-4	TRBV7-8	TRBD1	NA
CSASEREARFRPQHF	TGCAGTGCTAGTGAGCGGGAAGCCCGTTTTCGGCCCCAGCATTTT	15	TRBJ1-5	TRBV20-1	NA	NA
CASSPTGGNTIYF	TGTGCCAGCAGCCCTACAGGGGGCAACACCATATATTTT	13	TRBJ1-3	TRBV5-6	TRBD1	NA
CASSNDRGGQETQYF	TGTGCCAGCAGCAACGACAGGGGGGGACAAGAGACCCAGTACTTC	15	TRBJ2-5	TRBV7-3	TRBD1	NA
CASSSGDYYEQYF	TGCGCCAGCAGCTCCGGGGATTACTACGAGCAGTACTTC	13	TRBJ2-7	TRBV5-1	NA	once
CASSNGQGAGYTF	TGTGCCAGCAGCAATGGACAGGGGGCTGGCTACACCTTC	13	TRBJ1-2	TRBV9	TRBD1	NA
CASSLEVRLRTEAFF	TGCGCCAGCAGCTTGGAAGTACGGTTGCGCACTGAAGCTTTCTTT	15	TRBJ1-1	TRBV5-1	NA	NA
CASTKDRYGTEAFF	TGTGCCAGCACCAAGGACAGGTATGGCACTGAAGCTTTCTTT	14	TRBJ1-1	TRBV11-2	TRBD1	NA
CASSLGGQGNSPLHF	TGCGCCAGCAGCTTGGGAGGACAGGGAAATTCACCCCTCCACTTT	15	TRBJ1-6	TRBV5-1	TRBD1	NA
CASSLLAGGQGTDTQYF	TGTGCCAGCAGCTTACTAGCGGGGGGGCAAGGAACAGATACGCAGTATTTT	17	TRBJ2-3	TRBV7-3	TRBD2	NA
CASSPRRAGGLTDTQYF	TGTGCCAGCAGCCCTAGGAGGGCGGGGGGGCTCACAGATACGCAGTATTTT	17	TRBJ2-3	TRBV7-2	TRBD2	NA
CASSFLGGGTHLGAFF	TGTGCCAGCAGCTTCTTAGGAGGGGGCACTCACCTGGGGGCTTTCTTT	16	TRBJ1-1	TRBV7-9	TRBD1	NA
CASSYSRSAVNEKLFF	TGTGCCAGCAGTTACTCGAGGTCGGCGGTAAATGAAAAACTGTTTTTT	16	TRBJ1-4	TRBV6-8	NA	NA
CASSAESNQPQHF	TGTGCCAGCAGTGCGGAGAGCAATCAGCCCCAGCATTTT	13	TRBJ1-5	TRBV2	NA	few
CASSFSHTLNTEAFF	TGTGCCAGCAGTTTTTCCCACACCCTGAACACTGAAGCTTTCTTT	15	TRBJ1-1	TRBV27	NA	NA
CAISVGTEQPQHF	TGTGCCATCAGTGTTGGGACTGAGCAGCCCCAGCATTTT	13	TRBJ1-5	TRBV10-3	NA	NA
CASSSAGEGNNYGYTF	TGTGCCAGCAGTTCCGCCGGGGAGGGTAATAACTATGGCTACACCTTC	16	TRBJ1-2	TRBV28	NA	NA
CASSPGGGTGELFF	TGCGCCAGCAGCCCGGGCGGGGGCACCGGGGAGCTGTTTTTT	14	TRBJ2-2	TRBV5-1	TRBD2	once
CASSQFASSGNTIYF	TGTGCCAGCAGCCAGTTCGCGAGCTCTGGAAACACCATATATTTT	15	TRBJ1-3	TRBV3-1/TRBV3-2	NA	NA
CATGGYPYEQYF	TGTGCCACCGGGGGGTACCCCTACGAGCAGTACTTC	12	TRBJ2-7	TRBV6-5	TRBD2	NA
CASSVEWGGEQFF	TGTGCCAGCAGCGTAGAGTGGGGGGGTGAGCAGTTCTTC	13	TRBJ2-1	TRBV9	TRBD2	few
CASSVGGGYTDTQYF	TGTGCCAGCAGTGTCGGGGGGGGCTACACAGATACGCAGTATTTT	15	TRBJ2-3	TRBV2	TRBD2	NA
CASSIGGQGRSPLHF	TGTGCCAGTAGTATTGGGGGACAGGGTAGATCACCCCTCCACTTT	15	TRBJ1-6	TRBV19	TRBD1	NA
CASSSYGTGRTGELFF	TGCGCCAGCAGCTCGTACGGGACAGGGAGGACCGGGGAGCTGTTTTTT	16	TRBJ2-2	TRBV5-1	TRBD1	NA
CASTNYRVEQETQYF	TGCGCCAGCACTAATTACAGGGTAGAACAAGAGACCCAGTACTTC	15	TRBJ2-5	TRBV5-1	NA	NA
CASMVRDTDTQYF	TGTGCCAGCATGGTCAGGGACACAGATACGCAGTATTTT	13	TRBJ2-3	TRBV6-5	NA	NA
CASSKGQNTEAFF	TGTGCCAGCAGCAAAGGACAGAACACTGAAGCTTTCTTT	13	TRBJ1-1	TRBV7-8	NA	NA
CASSLAGGGADTQYF	TGTGCCAGCAGTTTAGCGGGGGGCGGCGCAGATACGCAGTATTTT	15	TRBJ2-3	TRBV28	TRBD2	NA
CASSQDWASGNTIYF	TGTGCCAGCAGCCAAGATTGGGCCTCTGGAAACACCATATATTTT	15	TRBJ1-3	TRBV14	NA	NA
CASSPSSGGFQETQYF	TGTGCCAGCAGCCCCTCTAGCGGGGGTTTCCAAGAGACCCAGTACTTC	16	TRBJ2-5	TRBV7-2	TRBD2	NA
CSAGLQETQYF	TGCAGCGCCGGCCTCCAAGAGACCCAGTACTTC	11	TRBJ2-5	TRBV29-1	NA	NA